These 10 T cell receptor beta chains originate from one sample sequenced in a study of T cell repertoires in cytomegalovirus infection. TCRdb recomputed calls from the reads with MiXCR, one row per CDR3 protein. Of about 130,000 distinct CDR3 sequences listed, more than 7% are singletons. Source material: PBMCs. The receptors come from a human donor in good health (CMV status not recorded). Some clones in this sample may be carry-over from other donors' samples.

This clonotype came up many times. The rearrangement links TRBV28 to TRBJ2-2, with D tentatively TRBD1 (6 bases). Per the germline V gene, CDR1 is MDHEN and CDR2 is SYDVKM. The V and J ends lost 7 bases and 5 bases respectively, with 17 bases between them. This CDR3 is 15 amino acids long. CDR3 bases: TGTGCCAGCACCAACCTACAGGGCTTTACCGGGGAGCTGTTTTTT. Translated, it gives CASTNLQGFTGELFF.

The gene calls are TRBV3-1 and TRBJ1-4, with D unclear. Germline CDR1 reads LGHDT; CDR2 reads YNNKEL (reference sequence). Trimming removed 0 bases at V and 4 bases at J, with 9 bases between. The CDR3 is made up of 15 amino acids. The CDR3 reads CASSQDGIYNEKLFF. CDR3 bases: TGTGCCAGCAGCCAAGACGGGATATATAATGAAAAACTGTTTTTT.

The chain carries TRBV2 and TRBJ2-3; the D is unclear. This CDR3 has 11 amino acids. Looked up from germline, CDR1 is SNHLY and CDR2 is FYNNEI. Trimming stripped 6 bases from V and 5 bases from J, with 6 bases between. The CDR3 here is CASRPGDTQYF. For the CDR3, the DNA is TGTGCCAGCAGGCCGGGAGATACGCAGTATTTT. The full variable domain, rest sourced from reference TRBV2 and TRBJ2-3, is EPEVTQTPSHQVTQMGQEVILRCVPISNHLYFYWYRQILGQKVEFLVSFYNNEISEKSEIFDDQFSVERPDGSNFTLKIRSTKLEDSAMYFCASRPGDTQYFGPGTRLTVL.

CDR3 region: CASNRGLGTEAFF. In nucleotides, the CDR3 is TGTGCCAGCAATCGGGGCTTAGGCACTGAAGCTTTCTTT. The chain carries TRBV2 and TRBJ1-1; tentative D call: TRBD1 (5 bases). The CDR3 is 13 residues long. The V end was cut by 7 bases, the J end by 4 bases, with 13 bases between. Germline V gene lookup returns CDR1 SNHLY and CDR2 FYNNEI. The full variable domain, completed using reference TRBV2 and TRBJ1-1, is EPEVTQTPSHQVTQMGQEVILRCVPISNHLYFYWYRQILGQKVEFLVSFYNNEISEKSEIFDDQFSVERPDGSNFTLKIRSTKLEDSAMYFCASNRGLGTEAFFGQGTRLTVV.

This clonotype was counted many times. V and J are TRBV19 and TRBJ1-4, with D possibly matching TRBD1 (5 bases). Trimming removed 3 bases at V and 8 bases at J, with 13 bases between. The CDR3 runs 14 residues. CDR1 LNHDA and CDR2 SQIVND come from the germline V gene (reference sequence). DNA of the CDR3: TGTGCCAGTAGTATGGGGGGAATGCACGAAAAACTGTTTTTT. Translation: CASSMGGMHEKLFF.

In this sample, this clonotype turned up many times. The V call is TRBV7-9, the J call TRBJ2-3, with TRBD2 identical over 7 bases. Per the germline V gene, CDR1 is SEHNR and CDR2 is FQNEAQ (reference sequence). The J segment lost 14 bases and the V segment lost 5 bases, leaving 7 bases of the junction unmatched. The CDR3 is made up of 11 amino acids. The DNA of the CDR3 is TGTGCCAGCAGCAGAAGCGGGGTTTGGTATTTT. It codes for CASSRSGVWYF.

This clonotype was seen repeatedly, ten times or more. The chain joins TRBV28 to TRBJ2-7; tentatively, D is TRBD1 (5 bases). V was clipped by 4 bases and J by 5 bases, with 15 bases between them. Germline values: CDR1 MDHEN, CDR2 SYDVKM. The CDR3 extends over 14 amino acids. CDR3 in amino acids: CASSWAGPRNEQYF. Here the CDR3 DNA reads TGTGCCAGCAGTTGGGCAGGGCCCCGGAACGAGCAGTACTTC. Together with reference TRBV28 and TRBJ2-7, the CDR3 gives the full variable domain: DVKVTQSSRYLVKRTGEKVFLECVQDMDHENMFWYRQDPGLGLRLIYFSYDVKMKEKGDIPEGYSVSREKKERFSLILESASTNQTSMYLCASSWAGPRNEQYFGPGTRLTVT.

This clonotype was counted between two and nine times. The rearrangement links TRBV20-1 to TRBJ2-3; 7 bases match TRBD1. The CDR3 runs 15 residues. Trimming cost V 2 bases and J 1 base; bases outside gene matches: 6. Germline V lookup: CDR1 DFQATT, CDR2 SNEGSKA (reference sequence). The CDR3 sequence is CSARNRGGGTDTQYF. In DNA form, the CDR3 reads TGCAGTGCTAGAAACAGGGGTGGTGGCACAGATACGCAGTATTTT.

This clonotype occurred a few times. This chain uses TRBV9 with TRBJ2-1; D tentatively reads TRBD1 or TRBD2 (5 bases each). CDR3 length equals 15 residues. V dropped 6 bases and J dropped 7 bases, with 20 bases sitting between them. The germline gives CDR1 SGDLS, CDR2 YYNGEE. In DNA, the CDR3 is TGTGCCAGCAACCTCGAAGGGGACCCGCGGAATGAGCAGTTCTTC. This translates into CASNLEGDPRNEQFF. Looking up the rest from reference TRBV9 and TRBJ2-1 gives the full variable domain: DSGVTQTPKHLITATGQRVTLRCSPRSGDLSVYWYQQSLDQGLQFLIQYYNGEERAKGNILERFSAQQFPDLHSELNLSSLELGDSALYFCASNLEGDPRNEQFFGPGTRLTVL.

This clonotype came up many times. The CDR3 bases are TGTGCCAGCAGCGATAATCGCCGAGAGACCCAGTACTTC. This sequence encodes CASSDNRRETQYF. V usage is TRBV2 and J usage is TRBJ2-5, with D unresolved. This CDR3 has 13 residues. Germline assignment: CDR1 SNHLY and CDR2 FYNNEI. The V and J ends lost 6 bases and 4 bases respectively, with 12 bases between them.